This T cell receptor beta chain was observed in a study of blood T cell dynamics during melanoma immunotherapy (TCRdb year 2020). A note on the overall study: Patients with metastatic melanoma were treated with first-line pembrolizumab or nivolumab plus ipilimumab as standard of care in the United Kingdom. Peripheral T cell receptor repertoires of metastatic melanoma patients were profiled before and after one cycle of checkpoint inhibitor therapy to find early correlates of response. Consecutive patients formed a training cohort, and a further independent group of patients from the same centre was pooled into an external validation set.

Reading the label with the study, this specimen's time point is: week 3, after first cycle of checkpoint inhibitor. Blood samples were taken before treatment (T0) and at week 3 (W3), following the first cycle of checkpoint blockade. Except for a couple of patients with rapid clinical progression, response was assessed 12 weeks after the first infusion by RECIST 1.1; disease control meant complete response, partial response or stable disease. Any patient who had received prior systemic cancer treatment, was on concomitant immunosuppressant therapy or had synchronous other active malignancies was excluded. To track both circulating cells and T cell turnover, TCR beta was sequenced from bulk PBMC as well as from plasma cell-free DNA. Lymphoprep and SepMate tubes were used to isolate PBMC from blood, and red cell lysis was then performed. QIAamp DNA Blood Mini kits were used to extract DNA from both PBMC and sorted T cell subsets.

Broad study findings and their caveats: The study was unable to establish whether the T cell clones driving the repertoire changes were melanoma-specific or instead reflected general immune activation. Patients who later achieved disease control showed a bifurcated PBMC repertoire reorganization at W3, with increased clonality or increased diversity, unlike progressors. The relatively small sample size was acknowledged as a potential limitation on generalization of the results.

To note about this clone: No antigen is known for it. No quality values exist for individual bases; no much larger clone is one base distant.

CDR1 is given as MDHEN and CDR2 as SYDVKM, both from the germline V gene. Trimming removed 1 base from V and 6 bases from J, leaving 10 bases between the germline ends. The CDR3 sequence holds 13 residues, the cysteine and phenylalanine included. Only the CDR3 region is kept as DNA, spanning 39 bases read in frame from base 1. Every bulk PBMC sample was loaded with the same fixed amount of around 330 ng of DNA. The immunoSEQ TCRb Assay kit was used according to manufacturer instructions to amplify TCR beta CDR3 sequences from genomic DNA. The KAPA Library Quantification Kit for Illumina platforms was used to quantify pooled libraries by qPCR. Pooled libraries were sequenced on an Illumina NextSeq 500, clustered at roughly 0.6-1.2 pM. The original methods were these. TCR data were analyzed using immunoSEQ ANALYZER and the R LymphoSeq package. A rearrangement efficiency score was calculated as productive divided by the sum of productive and non-productive CDR3 sequences. Clonality was measured with the Gini coefficient and diversity with the Renyi index at alpha=1, compared pairwise between timepoints within each patient. In LymphoSeq, clonal relatedness was computed with an edit distance of 3 and repertoire similarity was computed with the Bhattacharyya coefficient. To classify response, a linear discriminant analysis based on week-3 changes in clonality and diversity was built with the R MASS and caret packages. In its TCRdb copy, this immuneACCESS table keeps in-frame sequences only and misses some clones. Where compared with another copy, unresolved V genes explain less than half of these, and the others have no known cause. V, J and clone size are those of that table, while D and trimming were read from the DNA. Across this sample there are fewer than 6,000 clones, with 80% to 85% seen only once. The ten largest account for about 9.4% of the sample.

This clonotype was sampled from a human donor with melanoma. Material: blood, obtained from a patient treated with checkpoint blockade. Rearrangement joined TRBV28 to TRBJ2-7; the D gene is not confidently resolved. At the DNA level, the sequence is TGTGCCAGCAGTTTATTTGACGCTAGCGAGCAGTACTTC. Its coded protein is CASSLFDASEQYF.